The 28 T cell receptor beta chains in this list originate from one sample, sequenced in a study of blood T cell repertoires in COVID-19. Sequencing was performed with immunoSEQ multiplex PCR; in TCRdb, only in-frame clones are kept and a portion is missing. The sample holds approximately 92,000 clones, roughly 89% seen once. The source material was peripheral blood. The receptors shown here come from a man in his 70s with active or convalescent COVID-19.

Only a few counts were recorded for this clone. This chain's CDR3 is CASSSRTGSGEKLFF. CDR3 sequence (DNA): TGTGCCAGTAGTTCCCGGACAGGGTCAGGGGAAAAACTGTTTTTT. This chain links TRBV19 with TRBJ1-4; 8 positions match TRBD1. Germline V gene data show CDR1 as LNHDA and CDR2 as SQIVND (reference sequence). The V and J ends lost 5 bases and 8 bases, in that order; junction bases with no gene match: 10. The CDR3 spans 15 residues.

The rearrangement links TRBV7-6 to TRBJ1-5; TRBD1 agrees at 10 bases. The V gene's germline CDR1 is SGHVS and CDR2 FNYEAQ. Unmatched junction bases numbered 4, after V lost 1 base and J lost 7 bases. This CDR3 has 15 amino acids. For the CDR3, the DNA is TGTGCCAGCAGCTTAGGGGACAGGGGCGGACAGCCCCAGCATTTT. As protein: CASSLGDRGGQPQHF.

The chain employs TRBV7-2 and TRBJ1-3, with D maybe TRBD1 (6 bases). Looked up from germline, CDR1 is SGHTA and CDR2 is FQGNSA. The V gene lost 1 base and the J gene lost 1 base, with 8 bases spanning the gap. This CDR3 is 15 amino acids long. CDR3 coding DNA: TGTGCCAGCAGCTTAGTAACAGGGTCTGGAAACACCATATATTTT. Protein: CASSLVTGSGNTIYF.

The chain has TRBV28 and TRBJ1-5; the D gene is possibly TRBD1 (5 bases). Germline assignment: CDR1 MDHEN and CDR2 SYDVKM. The CDR3 is made up of 16 amino acids. Trimming removed 0 bases at V and 2 bases at J, with 11 bases between. The DNA of the CDR3 is TGTGCCAGCAGTTTATGGGGCCAAGGGGGCAATCAGCCCCAGCATTTT. Amino acids: CASSLWGQGGNQPQHF.

The sample holds a few counts of this clone. The chain has TRBV6-4 and TRBJ1-6; weak D call: TRBD1 (5 bases). The V end lost 4 bases, the J end lost 5 bases, and 9 bases lay between the germline ends. There are 14 residues in the CDR3. Germline loops: CDR1 MRHNA, CDR2 SNTAGT. CDR3 sequence reads: CASSVGQNNSPLHF. CDR3 coding DNA: TGTGCCAGCAGTGTGGGGCAAAATAATTCACCCCTCCACTTT.

This clone came up once. CDR3 DNA sequence: TGTGCCAGCAGAGTCGGGCAGGGATCTTATCAAGCTTTCTTT. Residues: CASRVGQGSYQAFF. The chain combines TRBV6-6 with TRBJ1-1, with D perhaps matching TRBD1 (5 bases). CDR1 and CDR2 (germline): MNHNY, SVGAGI (reference sequence). The CDR3 loop spans 14 amino acids. V was shortened by 6 bases and J by 9 bases, with 20 bases between the two germline ends.

This clone showed up just a few times. The DNA of the CDR3 is TGTGCCAGCAGTCTAGAACTGGGAAACACCATATATTTT. It yields the protein CASSLELGNTIYF. The V gene is TRBV12-3 or TRBV12-4, the J gene TRBJ1-3; D is ambiguous. The CDR3 is made up of 13 amino acids. Between the trimmed V and J ends, which lost 5 bases and 4 bases, there was a span of 9 bases.

Comment on this clone: Mismatch with germline at one junction end may stem from a read error. V usage is TRBV7-8 and J usage is TRBJ2-1; TRBD2 is a possible D gene (5 bases). Germline V gene lookup returns CDR1 SGHVS and CDR2 FQNEAQ. The CDR3 totals 12 residues. This chain's CDR3 is CPSGSSYNEQFF. CDR3 DNA sequence: TGCCCGAGTGGGAGCTCCTACAATGAGCAGTTCTTC.

The chain joins TRBV30 to TRBJ1-6; a weak D match, TRBD1 (6 bases). Trimming removed 3 bases at V and 6 bases at J, with 18 bases between. Germline CDR1 and CDR2: GTSNPN and SVGIG (reference sequence). The CDR3 runs 16 residues. DNA of the CDR3: TGTGCCTGGAGCCCGAACCGGGACACCCGTAATTCACCCCTCCACTTT. Translating it yields CAWSPNRDTRNSPLHF.

This CDR3 reads CASTTWGEFEQFF. DNA for the CDR3: TGTGCCAGCACCACCTGGGGGGAGTTTGAGCAGTTCTTC. This rearrangement joins TRBV2 to TRBJ2-1; the D gene is possibly TRBD2 (6 bases). The CDR3 contains 13 residues. The germline CDR1 and CDR2 sequences are SNHLY and FYNNEI. V lost 7 bases to trimming and J lost 9 bases, with 16 bases between them.

The V gene is TRBV5-1, the J gene TRBJ2-2, with TRBD1 matching over 8 bases. With 3 bases clipped from V and 0 bases from J, the junction kept 4 bases outside the gene matches. This CDR3 comprises 16 residues. The germline CDR1 and CDR2 sequences are SGHRS and YFSETQ. For the CDR3, the DNA is TGCGCCAGCAGCTCCCGGACAGGGACGAACACCGGGGAGCTGTTTTTT. It specifies CASSSRTGTNTGELFF.

The chain joins TRBV4-2 to TRBJ2-5; a possible D gene is TRBD2 (7 bases). The length of the CDR3 is 16 residues. Trimming cost V 0 bases and J 1 base, with 12 bases left between them. CDR1 and CDR2 (germline): LGHNA, YNFKEQ. CDR3 sequence: CASSQEARGLQETQYF. The CDR3 bases are TGTGCCAGCAGCCAAGAGGCGCGGGGGCTCCAAGAGACCCAGTACTTC.

This sequence joins TRBV19 and TRBJ1-2; possibly TRBD1 for D (5 bases). Germline CDR1 reads LNHDA; CDR2 reads SQIVND (reference sequence). The CDR3 is 15 residues long. The V end lost 2 bases, the J end lost 6 bases, and 16 bases lay between the germline ends. The CDR3 spells CASSIQGSGMDGYTF. For the CDR3, the DNA is TGTGCCAGTAGTATACAGGGAAGTGGGATGGATGGCTACACCTTC. The full variable domain, its missing parts supplied by reference TRBV19 and TRBJ1-2, is DGGITQSPKYLFRKEGQNVTLSCEQNLNHDAMYWYRQDPGQGLRLIYYSQIVNDFQKGDIAEGYSVSREKKESFPLTVTSAQKNPTAFYLCASSIQGSGMDGYTFGSGTRLTVV.

The chain combines TRBV11-2 with TRBJ2-6, with D tentatively TRBD1 (6 bases). This CDR3 is 16 amino acids long. Germline assignment: CDR1 SGHAT and CDR2 FQNNGV. With 5 bases removed from V and 0 bases from J, the gap between germline ends came to 11 bases. The CDR3 region is CASSPGQFSGANVLTF. The CDR3 nucleotides are TGTGCCAGCAGCCCAGGACAGTTCTCTGGGGCCAACGTCCTGACTTTC.

This clone was seen more than once but under ten times. This sequence joins TRBV6-5 and TRBJ2-5; D call uncertain. The CDR3 runs 15 residues. From germline, CDR1 is MNHEY and CDR2 SVGAGI. Trimming took 0 bases from V and 3 from J, leaving 11 bases between them. CDR3 loop: CASSYSGPAKETQYF. In nucleotides, the CDR3 is TGTGCCAGCAGTTACTCTGGCCCCGCCAAAGAGACCCAGTACTTC.

This clone was counted a single time. The chain couples TRBV6-2 or TRBV6-3 to TRBJ1-2; 11 bases fit TRBD1. Germline trimming cut 5 bases from V and 0 bases from J; bases unmatched to any gene: 17. Germline CDR1 MNHEY, CDR2 SVGEGT. This CDR3 spans 20 amino acids. CDR3 sequence reads: CASSTRTYRDRGSPNYGYTF. CDR3 coding DNA: TGTGCCAGCAGTACTCGAACGTACCGGGACAGGGGGAGTCCTAACTATGGCTACACCTTC.

The chain recombines TRBV19 with TRBJ2-5; possible D gene TRBD2, 6 bases. CDR3 size: 13 residues. With 8 bases removed from V and 5 bases from J, the gap between germline ends came to 15 bases. Germline V lookup: CDR1 LNHDA, CDR2 SQIVND (reference sequence). The CDR3 region is CASGGGRWETQYF. CDR3 in DNA: TGTGCCAGTGGCGGAGGGCGGTGGGAGACCCAGTACTTC.

V usage is TRBV12-5 and J usage is TRBJ2-3, with 10 bases matching TRBD2. The CDR3 runs to 14 residues. Germline V gene data show CDR1 as LGHNT and CDR2 as FRNRAP. The ends lost 4 bases at V and 4 bases at J; junction bases unmatched: 2. In DNA form, the CDR3 reads TGTGCTAGTGGTTCTAGCGGGGGCGCAGATACGCAGTATTTT. Its protein is CASGSSGGADTQYF. The full variable domain, in which reference TRBV12-5 and TRBJ2-3 provide the parts outside the CDR3, is DARVTQTPRHKVTEMGQEVTMRCQPILGHNTVFWYRQTMMQGLELLAYFRNRAPLDDSGMPKDRFSAEMPDATLATLKIQPSEPRDSAVYFCASGSSGGADTQYFGPGTRLTVL.

V gene TRBV16 combines with J gene TRBJ2-6; tentatively, D is TRBD2 (5 bases). Germline V gene data show CDR1 as KGHSY and CDR2 as FQNENV. This CDR3 spans 16 amino acids. V shed 2 bases and J shed 4 bases, with 12 bases lying between them. The CDR3 nucleotides are TGTGCCAGCAGCCAACTTCGGGGTAGCGGGGCCAACGTCCTGACTTTC. This translates into CASSQLRGSGANVLTF. Variable domain in full (rest from reference TRBV16 and TRBJ2-6): GEEVAQTPKHLVRGEGQKAKLYCAPIKGHSYVFWYQQVLKNEFKFLISFQNENVFDETGMPKERFSAKCLPNSPCSLEIQATKLEDSAVYFCASSQLRGSGANVLTFGAGSRLTVL.

V usage is TRBV5-1 and J usage is TRBJ1-1; 7 positions match TRBD1. Germline V gene data show CDR1 as SGHRS and CDR2 as YFSETQ. The CDR3 is made up of 14 amino acids. V shed 4 bases, J shed 1 base, and the junction held 4 bases outside the gene matches. Written as DNA, the CDR3 is TGCGCCAGCAGCCCGTGGACAGGGAACACTGAAGCTTTCTTT. Translated: CASSPWTGNTEAFF.

CDR3 DNA sequence: TGCAGCATTAGCCCTCGCGGGCCTGGCTACACCTTC. This gives the protein CSISPRGPGYTF. The V gene is TRBV29-1, the J gene TRBJ1-2; D remains unclear. CDR3 size: 12 residues. V dropped 8 bases and J dropped 7 bases, with 17 bases sitting between them. Germline CDR1 and CDR2: SQVTM and ANQGSEA.

The chain links TRBV6-5 to TRBJ1-5; D possibly corresponds to TRBD1 (6 bases). The CDR3 contains 14 residues. V was shortened by 6 bases and J by 0 bases, with 9 bases between the two germline ends. From germline, CDR1 is MNHEY and CDR2 SVGAGI. DNA for the CDR3: TGTGCCAGCAGGCAAGGGGGTAGCAATCAGCCCCAGCATTTT. The encoded protein is CASRQGGSNQPQHF.

The chain has TRBV5-5 and TRBJ2-3; weak D call: TRBD2 (5 bases). V gave up 4 bases and J gave up 2 bases, with 11 bases separating them. Germline-derived CDR1 and CDR2 are SGHKS and YYEKEE (reference sequence). This CDR3 region has 14 residues. The CDR3 loop reads CASSLLTTTDTQYF. CDR3 bases: TGTGCCAGCAGCCTACTGACTACCACAGATACGCAGTATTTT.

The genes are TRBV5-1 and TRBJ1-2; possible D gene TRBD1, 5 bases. Germline V CDR1 and CDR2: SGHRS, YFSETQ. The CDR3 has 15 residues. Trimming pared 5 bases from V and 0 bases from J, leaving 14 bases between. CDR3: CASRVQGESNYGYTF. The CDR3 DNA reads TGCGCCAGCAGGGTTCAGGGTGAATCTAACTATGGCTACACCTTC.

The chain combines TRBV18 with TRBJ2-1, with a weak D call TRBD2 (6 bases). Between the trimmed V and J ends, which lost 2 bases and 2 bases, there was a span of 13 bases. Looked up from germline, CDR1 is KGHSH and CDR2 is LQKENI. The CDR3 is made up of 16 amino acids. CDR3 amino acids: CASSPGSRGTYNEQFF. CDR3 DNA sequence: TGTGCCAGCTCACCAGGATCGCGGGGAACCTACAATGAGCAGTTCTTC.

The rearrangement links TRBV2 to TRBJ1-5, with D hard to call. V lost 4 bases and J 4 bases, leaving 8 bases between the germline ends. The CDR3 has 13 residues. Germline values: CDR1 SNHLY, CDR2 FYNNEI. The CDR3 nucleotides read TGTGCCAGCAGTGCCGAGAGGAATCAGCCCCAGCATTTT. Amino acid sequence: CASSAERNQPQHF.

The chain combines TRBV7-8 with TRBJ2-2, with TRBD1 as a possible D gene (5 bases). Germline V gives CDR1 SGHVS, CDR2 FQNEAQ. V was clipped by 1 base and J by 7 bases, with 10 bases between them. This CDR3 region has 14 residues. CDR3 in amino acids: CASSLGTSFGELFF. The CDR3 DNA sequence: TGTGCCAGCAGCTTAGGGACATCGTTCGGGGAGCTGTTTTTT. The full variable domain, rest sourced from reference TRBV7-8 and TRBJ2-2, is GAGVSQSPRYKVAKRGQDVALRCDPISGHVSLFWYQQALGQGPEFLTYFQNEAQLDKSGLPSDRFFAERPEGSVSTLKIQRTQQEDSAVYLCASSLGTSFGELFFGEGSRLTVL.

The V call is TRBV18, the J call TRBJ2-7; 8 nucleotides align to TRBD1. CDR1 KGHSH and CDR2 LQKENI come from the germline V gene. The CDR3 loop spans 13 amino acids. Trimming cost V 5 bases and J 6 bases; bases outside gene matches: 6. CDR3 sequence (DNA): TGTGCCAGCTCATTCGGACAGGGCGGCGAGCAGTACTTC. Translation: CASSFGQGGEQYF.